A single sample gave rise to the 24 T cell receptor beta chains below, sequenced in a study of radiotherapy plus CTLA-4 blockade in lung cancer. This table comes from immunoSEQ multiplex PCR, and its TCRdb copy is limited to in-frame clones, with some not included. The sample holds around 100,000 clones, about 80% seen once. Material: peripheral blood, obtained from a patient treated with radiotherapy plus ipilimumab. The receptors stem from a human donor with non-small cell lung cancer that progressed on radiotherapy plus ipilimumab. Some clones in this sample may be carry-over from other donors' samples.

The chain couples TRBV30 to TRBJ2-6, with a tentative D call TRBD2 (7 bases). V shed 2 bases and J shed 1 base, with 15 bases lying between them. The V gene's germline CDR1 is GTSNPN and CDR2 SVGIG (reference sequence). The CDR3 extends over 17 amino acids. Written as DNA, the CDR3 is TGTGCCTGGAGTAAGGGGGGGCTTTCATCTGGGGCCAACGTCCTGACTTTC. Protein product: CAWSKGGLSSGANVLTF.

The CDR3 protein is CASSQRGGAETQYF. As DNA, the CDR3 is TGCGCCAGCAGCCAAAGGGGCGGGGCAGAGACCCAGTACTTC. The V call is TRBV4-3, the J call TRBJ2-5; the D gene is possibly TRBD2 (6 bases). V was cut by 2 bases and J by 4 bases, with 11 bases left in between. The length of the CDR3 is 14 residues. Per the germline V gene, CDR1 is LGHNA and CDR2 is YSLEER.

This clone was found once. This chain connects TRBV7-3 to TRBJ1-1; D call uncertain. This CDR3 is built from 13 residues. The V and J ends lost 5 bases and 5 bases respectively, with 12 bases between them. Germline-derived CDR1 and CDR2 are SGHTA and FQGTGA. CDR3 in amino acids: CASSIKVETEAFF. DNA of the CDR3: TGTGCCAGCAGCATCAAAGTAGAGACTGAAGCTTTCTTT. The complete variable domain, with remaining parts taken from reference TRBV7-3 and TRBJ1-1, reads GAGVSQTPSNKVTEKGKYVELRCDPISGHTALYWYRQSLGQGPEFLIYFQGTGAADDSGLPNDRFFAVRPEGSVSTLKIQRTERGDSAVYLCASSIKVETEAFFGQGTRLTVV.

This clone was observed a few times. The chain is built from TRBV14 and TRBJ2-2, with D possibly matching TRBD2 (6 bases). Germline CDR1 and CDR2: SGHDN and FVKESK. The CDR3 spans 15 residues. V lost 3 bases and J 1 base, leaving 9 bases between the germline ends. The CDR3 DNA reads as TGTGCCAGCAGCCAGAGGCGGGGGAACACCGGGGAGCTGTTTTTT. Its translation is CASSQRRGNTGELFF.

The chain couples TRBV28 to TRBJ1-5; 7 positions agree with TRBD1. The CDR3 runs to 15 residues. Germline V CDR1 and CDR2: MDHEN, SYDVKM. V dropped 6 bases and J dropped 5; count of bases not matched to a gene: 10. Here the CDR3 DNA reads TGTGCCAGCAGCTCCCCAGTCCAGGGGGATCAGCCCCAGCATTTT. Encoded protein: CASSSPVQGDQPQHF.

This clone was detected only a few times. CDR3 loop: CASSLRVRGRADTQYF. For the CDR3, the DNA is TGTGCCAGCAGCTTAAGGGTGAGGGGGCGGGCAGATACGCAGTATTTT. The V call is TRBV11-2, the J call TRBJ2-3; TRBD1 agrees at 7 bases. The CDR3 is 16 residues long. Germline CDR1 reads SGHAT; CDR2 reads FQNNGV. Trimming cost V 2 bases and J 4 bases; bases outside gene matches: 9. Full variable domain (outside the CDR3, taken from reference TRBV11-2 and TRBJ2-3): EAGVAQSPRYKIIEKRQSVAFWCNPISGHATLYWYQQILGQGPKLLIQFQNNGVVDDSQLPKDRFSAERLKGVDSTLKIQPAKLEDSAVYLCASSLRVRGRADTQYFGPGTRLTVL.

In its sample, this clone was seen a few times. The chain recombines TRBV18 with TRBJ2-7; D is uncertain. The CDR3 runs 15 residues. Germline CDR1 is KGHSH and CDR2 is LQKENI. Trimming pared 3 bases from V and 6 bases from J, leaving 18 bases between. In nucleotides, the CDR3 is TGTGCCAGCTCACCTCCGGGCACCAGGCTGGGCGAGCAGTACTTC. Protein: CASSPPGTRLGEQYF.

The chain combines TRBV7-2 with TRBJ2-7; D may correspond to TRBD1 or TRBD2 (5 bases each). The CDR3 spans 14 residues. V shed 1 base and J shed 2 bases, with 9 bases lying between them. Germline CDR1 is SGHTA and CDR2 is FQGNSA. The CDR3 DNA is TGTGCCAGCAGCTTAGTAGGGACCACCTACGAGCAGTACTTC. This codes for CASSLVGTTYEQYF. The complete variable domain, with remaining parts taken from reference TRBV7-2 and TRBJ2-7, reads GAGVSQSPSNKVTEKGKDVELRCDPISGHTALYWYRQSLGQGLEFLIYFQGNSAPDKSGLPSDRFSAERTGGSVSTLTIQRTQQEDSAVYLCASSLVGTTYEQYFGPGTRLTVT.

The V gene is TRBV5-5, the J gene TRBJ1-1; 8 positions agree with TRBD1. CDR3 length: 13 residues. Germline V gene sequence: CDR1 SGHKS, CDR2 YYEKEE (reference sequence). Trimming removed 4 bases from V and 12 bases from J; junction bases left unmatched: 11. CDR3 nucleotides: TGTGCCAGCAGCCTACACGACAGGGGATTATCTTTCTTT. Protein sequence: CASSLHDRGLSFF.

The chain couples TRBV9 to TRBJ2-5; possible D gene TRBD2, 5 bases. The CDR3 length is 13 residues. Trimming removed 0 bases at V and 4 bases at J, with 7 bases between. Germline values: CDR1 SGDLS, CDR2 YYNGEE. CDR3 protein: CASSVGGRETQYF. The CDR3 region has the DNA TGTGCCAGCAGCGTAGGAGGGCGAGAGACCCAGTACTTC.

This chain connects TRBV5-5 to TRBJ2-7; D ambiguous. V lost 0 bases and J 5 bases, leaving 12 bases between the germline ends. The CDR3 covers 14 residues. Germline CDR1 reads SGHKS; CDR2 reads YYEKEE (reference sequence). CDR3 loop: CASSLVPQVHEQYF. As DNA, the CDR3 is TGTGCCAGCAGCTTGGTACCCCAGGTTCACGAGCAGTACTTC.

The rearrangement joins TRBV5-1 to TRBJ2-5; D unclear. V dropped 3 bases and J dropped 5 bases, with 8 bases sitting between them. This CDR3 spans 12 amino acids. Germline CDR1 reads SGHRS; CDR2 reads YFSETQ. The CDR3 here is CASSYTQETQYF. CDR3 bases: TGCGCCAGCAGCTATACTCAGGAGACCCAGTACTTC.

This clone was counted a single time. J is TRBJ1-5 and V is TRBV9; no clear D gene. The ends were cut back, 0 bases at V and 6 bases at J, with 7 bases in the middle. The germline V gene has CDR1 SGDLS and CDR2 YYNGEE. This CDR3 is built from 13 residues. The CDR3 DNA is TGTGCCAGCAGCGTAGAAGGATTTCAGCCCCAGCATTTT. Amino acid sequence: CASSVEGFQPQHF.

This clone was picked up one time. The chain recombines TRBV4-2 with TRBJ1-2; D remains ambiguous. The germline gives CDR1 LGHNA, CDR2 YNFKEQ. The CDR3 extends over 17 amino acids. V was cut by 0 bases and J by 9 bases, with 23 bases left in between. The CDR3 loop is CASSQDLSAPRSGRYTF. For the CDR3, the DNA is TGTGCCAGCAGCCAAGATTTGAGTGCCCCGCGATCCGGGCGCTACACCTTC.

This clone was seen a few times. The V and J genes are TRBV7-9 and TRBJ1-1; 8 bases are shared with TRBD1. The CDR3 spans 16 residues. Germline loops: CDR1 SEHNR, CDR2 FQNEAQ (reference sequence). The ends lost 5 bases at V and 0 bases at J; junction bases unmatched: 8. CDR3 residues: CASSPGQGRMNTEAFF. The CDR3 nucleotides are TGTGCCAGCAGCCCAGGACAGGGTCGAATGAACACTGAAGCTTTCTTT.

The chain couples TRBV11-2 to TRBJ2-5; D tentatively reads TRBD1 or TRBD2 (5 bases each). The CDR3 spans 13 residues. Germline V gene sequence: CDR1 SGHAT, CDR2 FQNNGV. Trimming pared 5 bases from V and 4 bases from J, leaving 11 bases between. The CDR3 region has the DNA TGTGCCAGCAGCCGGGGCCTGACAGAGACCCAGTACTTC. Its protein is CASSRGLTETQYF. The full variable domain, rest sourced from reference TRBV11-2 and TRBJ2-5, is EAGVAQSPRYKIIEKRQSVAFWCNPISGHATLYWYQQILGQGPKLLIQFQNNGVVDDSQLPKDRFSAERLKGVDSTLKIQPAKLEDSAVYLCASSRGLTETQYFGPGTRLLVL.

The CDR3 region is CASFYADTQYF. The CDR3 nucleotides are TGCGCCAGCTTTTACGCAGATACGCAGTATTTT. The chain combines TRBV23-1 with TRBJ2-3, with D uncertain. TRBV23-1 is assigned to the ORF class and has an uncertain function. This CDR3 comprises 11 residues. Trimming shortened V by 8 bases and J by 4 bases, and 7 bases separated the two germline ends.

V gene TRBV9 combines with J gene TRBJ1-2; 7 bases are shared with TRBD1. The junction had 11 bases not matched to a gene; V was cut back by 6 bases and J by 0 bases. The CDR3 contains 16 residues. Germline V gives CDR1 SGDLS, CDR2 YYNGEE. Here the CDR3 reads CASTADREVANYGYTF. Written as DNA, the CDR3 is TGTGCCAGCACCGCCGACAGGGAGGTAGCTAACTATGGCTACACCTTC. The entire variable domain, with the rest obtained from reference TRBV9 and TRBJ1-2, is as follows: DSGVTQTPKHLITATGQRVTLRCSPRSGDLSVYWYQQSLDQGLQFLIQYYNGEERAKGNILERFSAQQFPDLHSELNLSSLELGDSALYFCASTADREVANYGYTFGSGTRLTVV.

V and J are TRBV7-3 and TRBJ2-2, with D unclear. The CDR3 runs to 14 residues. Trimming stripped 5 bases from V and 2 bases from J, with 9 bases between. Germline V gene lookup returns CDR1 SGHTA and CDR2 FQGTGA. This CDR3 is CASSQNANTGELFF. In nucleotides, the CDR3 is TGTGCCAGCAGCCAGAACGCAAACACCGGGGAGCTGTTTTTT.

The genes are TRBV9 and TRBJ2-7, with 8 bases fitting TRBD2. The CDR3 totals 16 residues. J was trimmed by 5 bases and V by 4 bases; bases with no gene match: 14. From germline, CDR1 is SGDLS and CDR2 YYNGEE. For the CDR3, the DNA is TGTGCCAGCAGCTCCCAACAAGCGGGGGTTCCTCACGAGCAGTACTTC. Translated, it gives CASSSQQAGVPHEQYF.

The gene calls are TRBV18 and TRBJ2-5, with 9 bases fitting TRBD1. With 3 bases clipped from V and 5 bases from J, the junction kept 7 bases outside the gene matches. Germline loops: CDR1 KGHSH, CDR2 LQKENI. The CDR3 runs to 15 residues. As DNA, the CDR3 is TGTGCCAGCTCACCCTCGGGACAGGGTACGGAGACCCAGTACTTC. The encoded protein is CASSPSGQGTETQYF. Based on the CDR3 plus reference TRBV18 and TRBJ2-5, the full variable domain is NAGVMQNPRHLVRRRGQEARLRCSPMKGHSHVYWYRQLPEEGLKFMVYLQKENIIDESGMPKERFSAEFPKEGPSILRIQQVVRGDSAAYFCASSPSGQGTETQYFGPGTRLLVL.

This clone was observed a single time. V usage is TRBV7-8 and J usage is TRBJ2-2, with D unresolved. Per germline, CDR1 SGHVS and CDR2 FQNEAQ. The length of the CDR3 is 15 residues. V shed 4 bases and J shed 2 bases, with 11 bases lying between them. CDR3 nucleotide sequence: TGTGCCAGCAGCTCTGCCGGGTTAAACACCGGGGAGCTGTTTTTT. It translates to CASSSAGLNTGELFF.

The chain recombines TRBV4-1 with TRBJ1-4; no clear D gene. Germline V gene data show CDR1 as MGHRA and CDR2 as YSYEKL. Trimming pared 5 bases from V and 2 bases from J, leaving 9 bases between. The CDR3 loop spans 14 amino acids. The CDR3 region is CASSSGRTNEKLFF. For the CDR3, the DNA is TGCGCCAGCAGCTCCGGGAGGACTAATGAAAAACTGTTTTTT.

The rearrangement joins TRBV28 to TRBJ2-7; D is unresolved. CDR3 size: 13 residues. CDR1 and CDR2 from the germline V gene are MDHEN and SYDVKM. Trimming pared 3 bases from V and 3 bases from J, leaving 9 bases between. CDR3 residues: CASSFSPGYEQYF. The CDR3 DNA sequence: TGTGCCAGCAGTTTCTCCCCGGGCTACGAGCAGTACTTC.